Included here is one T cell receptor (beta chain) sequence, with context. Its antigen is unknown. Researchers ran the PCR with 60 Vbeta and 13 Jbeta primers. The method was immunoSEQ multiplex PCR; TCRdb's version includes in-frame clones alone and lacks a portion of them. The table lists about 170,000 clones, 80% to 90% of them singletons, with about 0.77% in the top ten. This specimen belongs to a study of cytomegalovirus exposure and HLA in healthy donors. Study results and limitations: CMV serostatus was the only immune exposure information that was available.

The sample consisted of PBMCs. This clonotype was obtained from a woman aged 18-29 years in good health and CMV-seronegative.

CDR3 DNA: TGTGCCAGCAGCCAACCAAGGGGCGTTAGGGAATCTGGGGCCAACGTCCTGACTTTC. Amino acid sequence: CASSQPRGVRESGANVLTF. The chain recombines TRBV14 with TRBJ2-6; tentatively, D is TRBD1 (5 bases). CDR3 size: 19 residues. V lost 2 bases to trimming and J lost 1 base, with 18 bases between them. Germline values: CDR1 SGHDN, CDR2 FVKESK.